This is a list of T cell receptor beta chains from one sample in a study of control samples from healthy donors and cancer patients. Libraries were prepared by immunoSEQ multiplex PCR; TCRdb keeps only in-frame clonotypes and omits some of them. This table holds over 100,000 clones, approximately 92% found once. The sequencing sample was made of blood. The receptor set was obtained from a woman aged 45 to 65 in good health. Each CDR3 is given with its conserved first and last residue. The order of the fields is D gene, V gene, J gene, clone size, CDR3 protein, CDR3 DNA. D genes are given only for firm matches. For some rows the clone size is stated as once, few or many, or as a class when expanded; others skip it.

d_gene: -
v_gene: TRBV21-1
j_gene: TRBJ1-1
abundance: -
CDR3aa: CASSKPPEAFF
CDR3nt: TGTGCCAGCAGCAAACCCCCTGAAGCTTTCTTT

d_gene: -
v_gene: TRBV6-5
j_gene: TRBJ1-2
abundance: -
CDR3aa: CASSLTGNSYTF
CDR3nt: TGTGCCAGCAGCCTTACAGGGAATAGCTACACCTTC

d_gene: -
v_gene: TRBV2
j_gene: TRBJ2-3
abundance: -
CDR3aa: CASSQEGAVSYTQYF
CDR3nt: TGTGCCAGCAGTCAGGAGGGGGCAGTTAGCTATACGCAGTATTTT

d_gene: -
v_gene: TRBV11-2
j_gene: TRBJ1-1
abundance: -
CDR3aa: CASSLGGGLGRRGTEAFF
CDR3nt: TGTGCCAGCAGCTTAGGCGGGGGTCTAGGGCGACGAGGAACTGAAGCTTTCTTT

d_gene: -
v_gene: TRBV6-1
j_gene: TRBJ1-5
abundance: -
CDR3aa: CASSEGYSNNQPQHF
CDR3nt: TGTGCCAGCAGTGAAGGGTACAGTAACAATCAGCCCCAGCATTTT

d_gene: TRBD1
v_gene: TRBV10-1
j_gene: TRBJ2-1
abundance: -
CDR3aa: CASSGGQGSSYNEQFF
CDR3nt: TGCGCCAGCAGTGGGGGACAGGGGAGCTCCTACAATGAGCAGTTCTTC

d_gene: -
v_gene: TRBV3-1/TRBV3-2
j_gene: TRBJ2-1
abundance: -
CDR3aa: CASSQAGLSQLYNEQFF
CDR3nt: TGTGCCAGCAGCCAAGCCGGGCTTAGCCAGCTCTACAATGAGCAGTTCTTC

d_gene: -
v_gene: TRBV12-3/TRBV12-4
j_gene: TRBJ1-1
abundance: -
CDR3aa: CASSLKGDTEAFF
CDR3nt: TGTGCCAGCAGTTTAAAGGGAGACACTGAAGCTTTCTTT

d_gene: -
v_gene: TRBV5-5
j_gene: TRBJ2-7
abundance: once
CDR3aa: CASSLGWGVEQYF
CDR3nt: TGTGCCAGCAGCTTGGGTTGGGGTGTCGAGCAGTACTTC

d_gene: -
v_gene: TRBV4-1
j_gene: TRBJ2-7
abundance: -
CDR3aa: CASSQDQVGPSIDEQYF
CDR3nt: TGCGCCAGCAGCCAAGATCAAGTTGGGCCCAGTATCGACGAGCAGTACTTC

d_gene: TRBD2
v_gene: TRBV19
j_gene: TRBJ2-7
abundance: -
CDR3aa: CASSITLLAGSYEQYF
CDR3nt: TGTGCCAGTAGTATAACCTTACTAGCGGGCTCCTACGAGCAGTACTTC

d_gene: -
v_gene: TRBV29-1
j_gene: TRBJ2-5
abundance: -
CDR3aa: CSVGSIPQYF
CDR3nt: TGCAGCGTTGGGAGTATCCCCCAGTACTTC

d_gene: -
v_gene: TRBV5-5
j_gene: TRBJ2-1
abundance: -
CDR3aa: CASSLGQGNEQFF
CDR3nt: TGTGCCAGCAGCTTGGGTCAGGGGAATGAGCAGTTCTTC

d_gene: TRBD1
v_gene: TRBV3-1/TRBV3-2
j_gene: TRBJ1-2
abundance: -
CDR3aa: CASSHLQGVYGYTF
CDR3nt: TGTGCCAGCAGCCATCTCCAGGGGGTCTATGGCTACACCTTC

d_gene: TRBD2
v_gene: TRBV5-4
j_gene: TRBJ2-7
abundance: -
CDR3aa: CASSLSGGNYEQYF
CDR3nt: TGTGCCAGCAGCCTGAGCGGGGGGAATTACGAGCAGTACTTC

d_gene: -
v_gene: TRBV28
j_gene: TRBJ2-7
abundance: -
CDR3aa: CASSLPRGASYEQYF
CDR3nt: TGTGCCAGCAGTTTACCCCGGGGGGCCTCGTACGAGCAGTACTTC

d_gene: TRBD2
v_gene: TRBV7-2
j_gene: TRBJ2-3
abundance: -
CDR3aa: CASSAGTSGRGVTDTQYF
CDR3nt: TGTGCCAGCAGCGCCGGGACTAGCGGGAGGGGGGTCACAGATACGCAGTATTTT

d_gene: TRBD2
v_gene: TRBV20-1
j_gene: TRBJ2-1
abundance: -
CDR3aa: CSASASTSGRDNEQFF
CDR3nt: TGCAGTGCTAGTGCATCGACTAGCGGGAGAGACAATGAGCAGTTCTTC

d_gene: -
v_gene: TRBV27
j_gene: TRBJ1-5
abundance: -
CDR3aa: CASSQDGHSNQPQHF
CDR3nt: TGTGCCAGCAGTCAGGACGGGCATAGCAATCAGCCCCAGCATTTT

d_gene: -
v_gene: TRBV6-2/TRBV6-3
j_gene: TRBJ2-7
abundance: -
CDR3aa: CASSYSGKKYEQYF
CDR3nt: TGTGCCAGCAGTTACTCGGGAAAAAAGTACGAGCAGTACTTC

d_gene: -
v_gene: TRBV5-1
j_gene: TRBJ2-7
abundance: once
CDR3aa: CASSLAYQSSYEQYF
CDR3nt: TGCGCCAGCAGCTTGGCCTACCAGAGCTCCTACGAGCAGTACTTC

d_gene: -
v_gene: TRBV13
j_gene: TRBJ2-6
abundance: -
CDR3aa: CASSLQGSGANVLTF
CDR3nt: TGTGCCAGCAGCTTACAGGGCTCTGGGGCCAACGTCCTGACTTTC

d_gene: -
v_gene: TRBV28
j_gene: TRBJ2-7
abundance: -
CDR3aa: CASSFKQNYEQYF
CDR3nt: TGTGCCAGCAGTTTCAAACAGAATTACGAGCAGTACTTC

d_gene: -
v_gene: TRBV6-4
j_gene: TRBJ1-2
abundance: -
CDR3aa: CASSDLGDNGYTF
CDR3nt: TGTGCCAGCAGTGACCTAGGGGATAATGGCTACACCTTC

d_gene: -
v_gene: TRBV6-4
j_gene: TRBJ1-2
abundance: -
CDR3aa: CASSDSSSGDHNYGYTF
CDR3nt: TGTGCCAGCAGTGACTCTTCTTCTGGGGACCACAACTATGGCTACACCTTC

d_gene: -
v_gene: TRBV5-1
j_gene: TRBJ1-1
abundance: -
CDR3aa: CASSLDVLNTEAFF
CDR3nt: TGCGCCAGCAGCTTGGATGTGTTGAACACTGAAGCTTTCTTT

d_gene: -
v_gene: TRBV2
j_gene: TRBJ2-2
abundance: -
CDR3aa: CASKVGVAGELFF
CDR3nt: TGTGCCAGCAAGGTTGGGGTCGCCGGGGAGCTGTTTTTT

d_gene: -
v_gene: TRBV30
j_gene: TRBJ2-1
abundance: -
CDR3aa: CAWSPTGLQFF
CDR3nt: TGTGCCTGGAGTCCTACCGGCCTTCAGTTCTTC

d_gene: TRBD1
v_gene: TRBV5-1
j_gene: TRBJ1-1
abundance: -
CDR3aa: CASSLGSGGTEAFF
CDR3nt: TGCGCCAGCAGCTTGGGGTCAGGGGGCACTGAAGCTTTCTTT

d_gene: -
v_gene: TRBV18
j_gene: TRBJ1-1
abundance: -
CDR3aa: CASSPRPYSTPEAFF
CDR3nt: TGTGCCAGCTCACCAAGGCCCTACTCCACCCCTGAAGCTTTCTTT

d_gene: TRBD1
v_gene: TRBV18
j_gene: TRBJ2-7
abundance: -
CDR3aa: CASSRMGTEPYEQYF
CDR3nt: TGTGCCAGCTCTCGTATGGGGACAGAACCCTACGAGCAGTACTTC

d_gene: -
v_gene: TRBV19
j_gene: TRBJ2-5
abundance: -
CDR3aa: CASSYAIQETQYF
CDR3nt: TGTGCCAGTAGTTATGCGATCCAAGAGACCCAGTACTTC

d_gene: -
v_gene: TRBV6-5
j_gene: TRBJ1-1
abundance: -
CDR3aa: CASFKEGQNTEAFF
CDR3nt: TGTGCCAGCTTTAAGGAGGGCCAGAACACTGAAGCTTTCTTT

d_gene: TRBD2
v_gene: TRBV29-1
j_gene: TRBJ2-1
abundance: -
CDR3aa: CSHLAGAYNEQFF
CDR3nt: TGCAGCCATCTAGCGGGGGCGTACAATGAGCAGTTCTTC

d_gene: -
v_gene: TRBV12-3/TRBV12-4
j_gene: TRBJ1-1
abundance: -
CDR3aa: CASSGAITEAFF
CDR3nt: TGTGCCAGCAGTGGCGCTATCACTGAAGCTTTCTTT

d_gene: TRBD1
v_gene: TRBV3-1/TRBV3-2
j_gene: TRBJ2-5
abundance: -
CDR3aa: CASSLRTGGFETQYF
CDR3nt: TGTGCCAGCAGCCTCCGGACAGGGGGTTTTGAGACCCAGTACTTC